The rows below give T cell receptor beta chains drawn from one sample of a study of blood T cells in healthy people across ages. From the 5' RACE reads, TCRdb called clonotypes with MiXCR, one entry per CDR3 protein. The table lists over a million distinct CDR3 sequences, roughly 45% of them singletons, with 18% in the top ten. The sample was blood. The receptors here all came from a woman between 55 and 75 years old in good health. The CDR3 runs from the conserved cysteine through the conserved F or W. Fields, in order: CDR3 DNA, CDR3 protein, clone size, V gene, J gene, D gene. A D gene is named only where the DNA matches it firmly. A clone size is listed for some rows: how often the clone was seen (once, few, many), or a class if it is expanded.

CDR3nt: TGTGCCAGCAGTTACCGAGGGGACAGGGACTCCTACGAGCAGTACTTC
CDR3aa: CASSYRGDRDSYEQYF
abundance: few
v_gene: TRBV6-5
j_gene: TRBJ2-7
d_gene: TRBD1

CDR3nt: TGTGCCAGCAGCAATGACAGGGGAGTAATGTCCTACAATGAGCAGTTCTTC
CDR3aa: CASSNDRGVMSYNEQFF
abundance: few
v_gene: TRBV6-1
j_gene: TRBJ2-1
d_gene: TRBD1

CDR3nt: TGTGCCAGCAGCTTTCGACAGGGGACTTTACTTGAGCAGTTCTTC
CDR3aa: CASSFRQGTLLEQFF
abundance: .
v_gene: TRBV7-9
j_gene: TRBJ2-1
d_gene: TRBD1

CDR3nt: TGTGCCAGCAGTCCGTCTCGGGAGACGTACGAGCAGTACTTC
CDR3aa: CASSPSRETYEQYF
abundance: few
v_gene: TRBV7-3
j_gene: TRBJ2-7
d_gene: .

CDR3nt: TGTGCCAGCACCCTTAGCGGGAGTCGAGAGACCCAGTACTTC
CDR3aa: CASTLSGSRETQYF
abundance: .
v_gene: TRBV3-1
j_gene: TRBJ2-5
d_gene: TRBD2

CDR3nt: TGTGCCATCAGTGATGTTGATACGCAGTATTTT
CDR3aa: CAISDVDTQYF
abundance: many
v_gene: TRBV10-3
j_gene: TRBJ2-3
d_gene: .

CDR3nt: TGTGCCAGCAGCCCCAAACCCCGTCTAGGGGGAGGCCTCACAGATACGCAGTATTTT
CDR3aa: CASSPKPRLGGGLTDTQYF
abundance: few
v_gene: TRBV7-2
j_gene: TRBJ2-3
d_gene: .

CDR3nt: TGTGCCAGCAGCTTAAGCGGTGAGAGAGGAGGCAATGAGCAGTTCTTC
CDR3aa: CASSLSGERGGNEQFF
abundance: .
v_gene: TRBV9
j_gene: TRBJ2-1
d_gene: .

CDR3nt: TGTGCCATCGGACCTAGCCAATCCTACGAGCAGTACTTC
CDR3aa: CAIGPSQSYEQYF
abundance: few
v_gene: TRBV10-3
j_gene: TRBJ2-7
d_gene: .

CDR3nt: TGCAGTGCTAGTGAGGAAATCGCAGACAGGGGGTCGGAAGAGACCCAGTACTTC
CDR3aa: CSASEEIADRGSEETQYF
abundance: few
v_gene: TRBV20-1
j_gene: TRBJ2-5
d_gene: TRBD1

CDR3nt: TGCGCCAGCAGTGAGAGGACAGGGAACCTGGGGGAGCAGTACTTC
CDR3aa: CASSERTGNLGEQYF
abundance: few
v_gene: TRBV10-1
j_gene: TRBJ2-4
d_gene: TRBD1

CDR3nt: TGCAGCGCCCAGTGGGGGACAGATCTTACCGGGGAGCTGTTTTTT
CDR3aa: CSAQWGTDLTGELFF
abundance: once
v_gene: TRBV29-1
j_gene: TRBJ2-2
d_gene: TRBD1

CDR3nt: TGTGCCATCAGTGAGCCAGGGTCCTACAATGAGCAGTTCTTC
CDR3aa: CAISEPGSYNEQFF
abundance: .
v_gene: TRBV10-3
j_gene: TRBJ2-1
d_gene: .

CDR3nt: TGTGCCAGCAGCTTTAAAAGCGGGGCCTTCCAAGAGACCCAGTACTTC
CDR3aa: CASSFKSGAFQETQYF
abundance: .
v_gene: TRBV11-1
j_gene: TRBJ2-5
d_gene: TRBD2

CDR3nt: TGTGCCAGCAGCTCTCCAAAAACAGCAGGAGGCTACACCTTC
CDR3aa: CASSSPKTAGGYTF
abundance: .
v_gene: TRBV7-9
j_gene: TRBJ1-2
d_gene: .

CDR3nt: TGTGCCAGCAGCTTAGTAGGCGGACTAGCGGGAAAAGAGACCCAGTACTTC
CDR3aa: CASSLVGGLAGKETQYF
abundance: .
v_gene: TRBV11-2
j_gene: TRBJ2-5
d_gene: TRBD2